The sequence of this T cell receptor (beta chain) was determined in a study of metastatic and nonmetastatic thyroid tumors. There are many counts of this clone. No patient received treatment before thyroid surgery. Germline values: CDR1 MNHEY, CDR2 SVGEGT. The V end was cut by 7 bases, the J end by 0 bases, with 7 bases between. The CDR3 covers 13 residues. TCRdb recomputed clones from the PCR reads via MiXCR. The top ten clones hold about 12% of a sample with 8,500 to 13,000 clones, around 12% of them seen once. This chain connects TRBV6-2 or TRBV6-3 to TRBJ2-1, with no clear D. Sample: blood. The receptor comes from a female donor with papillary thyroid cancer or a benign thyroid nodule (not recorded which). Some clones in this sample may be carry-over from other donors' samples. Here the CDR3 reads CASTPSSYNEQFF. CDR3 sequence (DNA): TGTGCCAGCACCCCGAGCTCCTACAATGAGCAGTTCTTC.